This T cell receptor beta chain was captured in a study of CD8 T cells in ankylosing spondylitis. General study findings and limits: Enrichment of disease-linked clones was reportedly significant in matched ankylosing spondylitis synovial fluid. Seemingly characteristic of ankylosing spondylitis blood was a TCR beta motif consisting of about 8 highly homologous variants.

CDR1 SQVTM and CDR2 ANQGSEA come from the germline V gene. V shed 6 bases, J shed 1 base, and the junction held 5 bases outside the gene matches. The CDR3 has 13 amino acids. Generation of TCR beta libraries employed quantitative 5'-RACE incorporating molecular barcodes. A single record per CDR3 protein comes from TCRdb applying MiXCR to the 5' RACE reads. The sample includes about 96,000 distinct CDR3 sequences, approximately 30% of them seen just once. This clonotype was seen a handful of times. Its specificity is not known. The TCR was taken from a male donor with ankylosing spondylitis or in good health (not recorded which). The source material was blood, either unsorted or a sorted T cell fraction (not recorded which). The chain links TRBV29-1 to TRBJ1-1; 7 nucleotides agree with TRBD1. This CDR3 is CSVDREWNTEAFF. CDR3 bases: TGCAGCGTCGACAGGGAGTGGAACACTGAAGCTTTCTTT.